This section outlines one T cell receptor (beta chain) sequence together with its context. These data are taken from a study of monozygotic twins with inflammatory bowel disease. TCRdb re-called the 5' RACE reads and gives one entry per CDR3 protein, without DNA. The sample includes nearly 450,000 distinct CDR3 sequences. Germline values: CDR1 SEHNR, CDR2 FQNEAQ (reference sequence). The CDR3 is 11 amino acids. The sample taken for sequencing was blood. The genes are TRBV7-9 and TRBJ1-2. The sequence was collected from a human donor with ulcerative colitis or Crohn's disease, or a healthy co-twin of an affected twin (not recorded which). CDR3 amino acids: CASSLDRGYTF.